A single sample gave rise to the 21 T cell receptor beta chains below, sequenced in a study of human T cells and chemical hapten exposure. TCRdb independently ran MiXCR on the RACE reads; one entry per CDR3 protein. The sample lists 270,000 or so distinct CDR3 sequences; approximately 8% were seen once. Indicated time point: pre-sensitization, week 0. Stated treatment: therapeutic diphenylcyclopropenone sensitization with weekly scalp DPC. The specimen was whole blood, collected in connection with sensitization to the hapten diphenylcyclopropenone (DPC). All receptors derive from a man younger than 35 with alopecia areata. Some clones in this sample may be carry-over from other donors' samples.

This clonotype was counted only a few times. The chain combines TRBV5-1 with TRBJ1-2; 11 bases fit TRBD1. The germline CDR1 and CDR2 sequences are SGHRS and YFSETQ. V gave up 2 bases and J gave up 10 bases; unmatched junction bases: 1. This CDR3 is built from 12 residues. CDR3: CASSFGQGAYTF. Written as DNA, the CDR3 is TGCGCCAGCAGCTTCGGACAGGGGGCCTACACCTTC.

This clonotype was counted only a few times. The CDR3 DNA reads as TGTGCCAGCAGTTACTCGGGGCTAACCGAAGAGACCCAGTACTTC. It is translated as CASSYSGLTEETQYF. The V call is TRBV6-2 or TRBV6-3, the J call TRBJ2-5, with D perhaps TRBD1 (5 bases). The CDR3 extends over 15 amino acids. V gave up 0 bases and J gave up 3 bases, with 11 bases separating them. CDR1 MNHEY and CDR2 SVGEGT come from the germline V gene.

This clonotype was detected many times. This chain links TRBV25-1 with TRBJ1-1, with D tentatively TRBD1 (6 bases). The V end lost 5 bases, the J end lost 3 bases, and 16 bases lay between the germline ends. The CDR3 covers 15 residues. The V gene's germline CDR1 is MGHDK and CDR2 SYGVNS. CDR3 region: CASSKDWGPDTEAFF. The CDR3 bases are TGTGCCAGCAGTAAGGACTGGGGGCCGGACACTGAAGCTTTCTTT.

The chain carries TRBV19 and TRBJ2-7; 7 positions match TRBD1. V gave up 5 bases and J gave up 4 bases; unmatched junction bases: 5. The germline V gene has CDR1 LNHDA and CDR2 SQIVND (reference sequence). This CDR3 contains 13 residues. The CDR3 bases are TGTGCCAGTAGTGCAGGGGGTTATTACGAGCAGTACTTC. Translating gives CASSAGGYYEQYF.

The chain has TRBV15 and TRBJ2-1; D possibly corresponds to TRBD1 (5 bases). The CDR3 has 13 residues. The V end lost 4 bases, the J end lost 10 bases, and 14 bases lay between the germline ends. CDR1 LNHNV and CDR2 YYDKDF come from the germline V gene (reference sequence). CDR3 sequence reads: CATSIGGALEQFF. CDR3 sequence (DNA): TGTGCCACCAGCATCGGTGGGGCCCTGGAGCAGTTCTTC.

This clonotype was recorded at least ten times. V usage is TRBV5-1 and J usage is TRBJ1-1; D remains ambiguous. Trimming left V 6 bases short and J 10 bases short, with 25 bases between. The V gene's germline CDR1 is SGHRS and CDR2 YFSETQ. The CDR3 consists of 15 residues. CDR3 amino acids: CASTNGPAERWGAFF. CDR3 in DNA: TGCGCCAGCACCAATGGACCGGCCGAACGCTGGGGAGCTTTCTTT.

This clonotype was observed a handful of times. The CDR3 loop reads CASSEVGRVAGGEAFF. DNA for the CDR3: TGTGCCAGCAGTGAAGTCGGCAGGGTGGCGGGGGGTGAAGCTTTCTTT. The chain has TRBV2 and TRBJ1-1; a weak D match, TRBD1 (5 bases). The germline V and J ends were trimmed by 1 base and 7 bases, with 19 bases remaining between them. The length of the CDR3 is 16 residues. The V gene's germline CDR1 is SNHLY and CDR2 FYNNEI.

The gene calls are TRBV7-2 and TRBJ1-1; D unresolved. The CDR3 covers 14 residues. The V end was cut by 4 bases, the J end by 5 bases, with 14 bases between. Germline CDR1 reads SGHTA; CDR2 reads FQGNSA. The CDR3 loop reads CASSSFSGVTEAFF. The CDR3 bases are TGTGCCAGCAGCTCATTTAGCGGGGTTACTGAAGCTTTCTTT.

Many counts were recorded for this clonotype. Germline and junction disagree at one end, which may indicate a read error. This chain's CDR3 is CASSSSHNEQFF. The CDR3 DNA sequence: TGTGCCAGCAGTTCCTCCCACAATGAGCAGTTCTTC. This chain connects TRBV6-2 or TRBV6-3 to TRBJ2-1; no definite D call. In germline, CDR1 is MNHEY, CDR2 SVGEGT. The CDR3 has 12 amino acids.

This clonotype turned up a few times. V usage is TRBV7-2 and J usage is TRBJ1-1, with TRBD1 as a possible D gene (5 bases). Trimming removed 4 bases from V and 7 bases from J, with 13 bases in between. The germline V gene has CDR1 SGHTA and CDR2 FQGNSA. CDR3 size: 13 residues. The CDR3 is CASSSRAGGEAFF. CDR3 DNA: TGTGCCAGCAGCTCCCGCGCCGGGGGTGAAGCTTTCTTT.

This clonotype has just a few counts. The chain recombines TRBV9 with TRBJ1-2; D not certain. The germline V gene encodes CDR1 SGDLS and CDR2 YYNGEE. V lost 0 bases, J lost 1 base, and 16 bases lay in between. The CDR3 covers 17 residues. CDR3 protein: CASSVGPQSHINYGYTF. The CDR3 DNA follows: TGTGCCAGCAGCGTAGGACCCCAAAGCCACATTAACTATGGCTACACCTTC.

This chain links TRBV20-1 with TRBJ2-2; D possibly corresponds to TRBD1 (6 bases). The germline gives CDR1 DFQATT, CDR2 SNEGSKA (reference sequence). The CDR3 loop spans 13 amino acids. V dropped 5 bases and J dropped 1 base, with 8 bases sitting between them. CDR3 coding DNA: TGCAGTGCTCCGACAGGGAACACCGGGGAGCTGTTTTTT. Amino acids: CSAPTGNTGELFF.

This clonotype was counted only a few times. The CDR3 protein is CASSFSGAKETQYF. The CDR3 region has the DNA TGTGCCAGCAGTTTTTCGGGAGCCAAGGAGACCCAGTACTTC. This sequence joins TRBV2 and TRBJ2-5, with a possible D match to TRBD2 (6 bases). The V and J ends lost 5 bases and 5 bases respectively, with 15 bases between them. Germline CDR1 SNHLY, CDR2 FYNNEI. This CDR3 comprises 14 residues.

The table lists this clonotype with many counts. The rearrangement links TRBV28 to TRBJ1-2; the match to TRBD1 covers 8 bases. Losses at the gene ends were 7 bases for V and 4 bases for J; bases not matched to a gene: 17. This CDR3 is 17 amino acids long. Germline V gene sequence: CDR1 MDHEN, CDR2 SYDVKM. CDR3 sequence reads: CASNPTLTGGYGYGYTF. CDR3 nucleotides: TGTGCCAGCAACCCGACCCTTACAGGGGGATACGGCTATGGCTACACCTTC.

This clonotype showed up just a few times. The chain employs TRBV6-5 and TRBJ2-2; 7 bases align to TRBD1. CDR1 is MNHEY, CDR2 SVGAGI, per germline. V dropped 5 bases and J dropped 0; count of bases not matched to a gene: 6. The CDR3 consists of 16 residues. CDR3 coding DNA: TGTGCCAGCAGTCGACAGGGAGTAACGAACACCGGGGAGCTGTTTTTT. Amino acids: CASSRQGVTNTGELFF.

This chain links TRBV6-4 with TRBJ2-2; a weak D match, TRBD1 (5 bases). The CDR3 totals 14 residues. Trimming pared 5 bases from V and 2 bases from J, leaving 9 bases between. Germline V gene sequence: CDR1 MRHNA, CDR2 SNTAGT. The CDR3 spells CASSTDRNTGELFF. The CDR3 DNA follows: TGTGCCAGCAGTACAGACAGAAACACCGGGGAGCTGTTTTTT.

The table lists this clonotype with a few counts. The V and J genes are TRBV7-9 and TRBJ1-2; D gene unclear. With 1 base removed from V and 8 bases from J, the gap between germline ends came to 17 bases. Germline CDR1 reads SEHNR; CDR2 reads FQNEAQ (reference sequence). This CDR3 comprises 15 residues. CDR3 loop: CASSLDLMDEGGYTF. In DNA, the CDR3 is TGTGCCAGCAGCTTAGATTTGATGGATGAGGGCGGCTACACCTTC.

This clonotype occurred a few times. V is TRBV6-2 or TRBV6-3 and J is TRBJ2-7; D is undetermined. Germline values: CDR1 MNHEY, CDR2 SVGEGT. CDR3 length: 14 amino acids. Deletions cut 3 bases from V and 5 bases from J, with 14 bases between. The CDR3 DNA sequence: TGTGCCAGCAGTTATTCGCCAGCCCCCAACGAGCAGTACGTC. It codes for CASSYSPAPNEQYV.

On this clonotype itself: At one end the junction does not follow the germline gene, possibly because of a read error. The chain combines TRBV7-9 with TRBJ2-1, with D maybe TRBD2 (6 bases). CDR3 length: 13 residues. CDR1 is SEHNR, CDR2 FQNEAQ, per germline (reference sequence). Here the CDR3 DNA reads TGTGTCAGCCCTCGGGAGTCTCGCAATGAGCAGTTCTTC. Its protein product is CVSPRESRNEQFF.

This chain links TRBV18 with TRBJ2-7, with D unresolved. The CDR3 extends over 13 amino acids. The V gene lost 4 bases and the J gene lost 3 bases, with 10 bases spanning the gap. Germline assignment: CDR1 KGHSH and CDR2 LQKENI. For the CDR3, the DNA is TGTGCCAGCTCACGGGCGGCAGACTACGAGCAGTACTTC. Its translation is CASSRAADYEQYF.

The chain uses TRBV20-1 and TRBJ2-7; D remains ambiguous. V was shortened by 3 bases and J by 0 bases, with 9 bases between the two germline ends. The CDR3 length is 13 residues. Germline loops: CDR1 DFQATT, CDR2 SNEGSKA (reference sequence). Here the CDR3 DNA reads TGCAGTGCTAGGGACGCGAGCTCCTACGAGCAGTACTTC. Its translation: CSARDASSYEQYF.